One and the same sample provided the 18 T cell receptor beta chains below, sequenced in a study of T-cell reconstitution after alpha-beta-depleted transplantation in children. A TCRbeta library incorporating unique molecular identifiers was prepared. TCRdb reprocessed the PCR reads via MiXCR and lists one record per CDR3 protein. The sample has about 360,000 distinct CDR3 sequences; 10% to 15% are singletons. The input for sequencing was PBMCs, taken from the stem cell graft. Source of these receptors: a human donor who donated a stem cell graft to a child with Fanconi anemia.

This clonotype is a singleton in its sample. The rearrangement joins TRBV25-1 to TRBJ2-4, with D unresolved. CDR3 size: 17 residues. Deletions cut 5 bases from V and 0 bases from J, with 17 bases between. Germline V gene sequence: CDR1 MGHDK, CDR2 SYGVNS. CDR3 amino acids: CASSSRQNPKAKNIQYF. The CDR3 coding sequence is TGTGCCAGCAGTAGTAGGCAGAATCCGAAAGCCAAAAACATTCAGTACTTC.

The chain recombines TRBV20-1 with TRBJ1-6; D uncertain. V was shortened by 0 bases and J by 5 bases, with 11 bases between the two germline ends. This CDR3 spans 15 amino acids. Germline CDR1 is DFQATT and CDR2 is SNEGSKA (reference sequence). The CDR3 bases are TGCAGTGCTAGAGATCCACCGGCGCATAATTCACCCCTCCACTTT. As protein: CSARDPPAHNSPLHF.

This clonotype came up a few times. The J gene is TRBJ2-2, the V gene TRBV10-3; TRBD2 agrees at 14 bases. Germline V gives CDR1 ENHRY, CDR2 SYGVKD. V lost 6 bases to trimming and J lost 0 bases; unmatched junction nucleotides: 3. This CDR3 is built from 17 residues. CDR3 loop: CAISGTSGGANTGELFF. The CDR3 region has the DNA TGTGCCATCAGCGGGACTAGCGGGGGAGCGAACACCGGGGAGCTGTTTTTT.

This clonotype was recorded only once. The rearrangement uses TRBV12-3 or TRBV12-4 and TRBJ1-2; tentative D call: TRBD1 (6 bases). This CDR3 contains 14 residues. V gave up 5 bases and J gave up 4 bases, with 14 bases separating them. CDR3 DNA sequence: TGTGCCAGCAGTCTCGGGACAACCGTCTATGGCTACACCTTC. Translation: CASSLGTTVYGYTF.

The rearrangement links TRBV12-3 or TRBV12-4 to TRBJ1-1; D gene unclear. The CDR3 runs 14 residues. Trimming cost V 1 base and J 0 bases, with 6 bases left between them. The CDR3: CASSLEFLNTEAFF. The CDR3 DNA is TGTGCCAGCAGTTTAGAGTTTTTGAACACTGAAGCTTTCTTT.

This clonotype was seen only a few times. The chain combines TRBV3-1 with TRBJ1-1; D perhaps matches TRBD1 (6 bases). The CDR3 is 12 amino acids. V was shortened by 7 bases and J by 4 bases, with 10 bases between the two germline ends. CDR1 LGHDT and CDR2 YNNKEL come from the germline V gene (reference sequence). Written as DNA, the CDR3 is TGTGCCAGCAAGGACAGCCGCACTGAAGCTTTCTTT. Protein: CASKDSRTEAFF.

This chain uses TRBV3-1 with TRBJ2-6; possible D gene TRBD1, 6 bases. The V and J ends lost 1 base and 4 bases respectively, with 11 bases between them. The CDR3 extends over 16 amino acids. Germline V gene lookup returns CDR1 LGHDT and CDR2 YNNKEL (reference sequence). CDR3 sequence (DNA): TGTGCCAGCAGCCAAGCAGGGGCAGGAGGGGCCAACGTCCTGACTTTC. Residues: CASSQAGAGGANVLTF. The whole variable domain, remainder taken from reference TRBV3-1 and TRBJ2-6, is DTAVSQTPKYLVTQMGNDKSIKCEQNLGHDTMYWYKQDSKKFLKIMFSYNNKELIINETVPNRFSPKSPDKAHLNLHINSLELGDSAVYFCASSQAGAGGANVLTFGAGSRLTVL.

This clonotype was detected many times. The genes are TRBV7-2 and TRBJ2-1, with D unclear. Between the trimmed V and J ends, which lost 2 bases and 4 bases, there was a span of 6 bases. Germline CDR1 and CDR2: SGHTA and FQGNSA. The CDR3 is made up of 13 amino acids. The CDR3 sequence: CASSLPDYNEQFF. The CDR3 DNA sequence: TGTGCCAGCAGCTTACCGGATTACAATGAGCAGTTCTTC. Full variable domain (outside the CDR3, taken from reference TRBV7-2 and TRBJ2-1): GAGVSQSPSNKVTEKGKDVELRCDPISGHTALYWYRQSLGQGLEFLIYFQGNSAPDKSGLPSDRFSAERTGGSVSTLTIQRTQQEDSAVYLCASSLPDYNEQFFGPGTRLTVL.

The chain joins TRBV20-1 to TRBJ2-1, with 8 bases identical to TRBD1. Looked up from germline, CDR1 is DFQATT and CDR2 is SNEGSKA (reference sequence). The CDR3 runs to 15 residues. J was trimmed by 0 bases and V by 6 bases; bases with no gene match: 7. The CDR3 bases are TGCAGTGCCCCAGACAGGGGCCGCTCCTACAATGAGCAGTTCTTC. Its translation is CSAPDRGRSYNEQFF.

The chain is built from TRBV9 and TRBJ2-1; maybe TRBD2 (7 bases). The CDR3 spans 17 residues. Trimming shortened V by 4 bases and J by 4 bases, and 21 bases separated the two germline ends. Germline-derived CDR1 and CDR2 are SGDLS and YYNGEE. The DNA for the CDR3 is TGTGCCAGCAGCAGGGGGGGGGGGCGCGTATCTTACAATGAGCAGTTCTTC. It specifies CASSRGGGRVSYNEQFF.

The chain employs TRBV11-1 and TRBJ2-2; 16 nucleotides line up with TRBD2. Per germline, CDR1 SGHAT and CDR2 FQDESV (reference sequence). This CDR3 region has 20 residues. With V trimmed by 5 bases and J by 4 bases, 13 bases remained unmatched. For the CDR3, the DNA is TGTGCCAGCAGCCGAACGACGGGACTAGCGGGGGGGCCGGGCACCGGGGAGCTGTTTTTT. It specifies CASSRTTGLAGGPGTGELFF.

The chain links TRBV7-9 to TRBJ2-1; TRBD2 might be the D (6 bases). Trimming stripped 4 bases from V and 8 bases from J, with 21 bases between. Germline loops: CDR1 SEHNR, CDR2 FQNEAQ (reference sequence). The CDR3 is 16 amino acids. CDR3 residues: CASSSPERLASDEQFF. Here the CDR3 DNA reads TGTGCCAGCAGCTCCCCCGAGCGCCTAGCGTCGGATGAGCAGTTCTTC. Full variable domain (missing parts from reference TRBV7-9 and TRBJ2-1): DTGVSQNPRHKITKRGQNVTFRCDPISEHNRLYWYRQTLGQGPEFLTYFQNEAQLEKSRLLSDRFSAERPKGSFSTLEIQRTEQGDSAMYLCASSSPERLASDEQFFGPGTRLTVL.

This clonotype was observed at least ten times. The CDR3 region has the DNA TGTGCCAGCAGTCGACAGGGCAATCAGCCCCAGCATTTT. As protein: CASSRQGNQPQHF. The genes are TRBV12-3 or TRBV12-4 and TRBJ1-5; tentatively, D is TRBD1 (6 bases). This CDR3 is 13 amino acids long. V lost 5 bases and J 2 bases, leaving 7 bases between the germline ends.

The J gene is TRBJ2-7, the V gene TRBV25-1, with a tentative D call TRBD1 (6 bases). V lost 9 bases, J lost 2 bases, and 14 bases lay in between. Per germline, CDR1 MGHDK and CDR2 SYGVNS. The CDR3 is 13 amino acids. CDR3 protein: CASTLTGAYEQYF. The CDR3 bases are TGTGCCAGTACTTTGACAGGAGCCTACGAGCAGTACTTC.

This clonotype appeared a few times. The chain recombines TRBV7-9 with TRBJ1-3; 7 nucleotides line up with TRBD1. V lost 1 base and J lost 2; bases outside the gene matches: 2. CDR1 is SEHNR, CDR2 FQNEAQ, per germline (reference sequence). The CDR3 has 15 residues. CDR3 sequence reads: CASSLEGQPGNTIYF. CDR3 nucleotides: TGTGCCAGCAGCTTAGAGGGACAGCCTGGAAACACCATATATTTT.

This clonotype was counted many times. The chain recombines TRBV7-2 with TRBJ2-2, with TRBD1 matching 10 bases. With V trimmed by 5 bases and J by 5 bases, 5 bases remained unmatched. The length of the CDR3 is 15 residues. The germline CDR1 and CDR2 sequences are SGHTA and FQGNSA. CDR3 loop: CASSATGGVTGELFF. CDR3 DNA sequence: TGTGCCAGCAGCGCGACAGGGGGCGTAACCGGGGAGCTGTTTTTT.

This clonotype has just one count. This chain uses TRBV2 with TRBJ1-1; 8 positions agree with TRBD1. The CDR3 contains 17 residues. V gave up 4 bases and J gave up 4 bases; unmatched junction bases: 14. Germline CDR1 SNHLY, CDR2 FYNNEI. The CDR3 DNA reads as TGTGCCAGCAGTGTTGCAGGGGGCCACTTTTCTTTCACTGAAGCTTTCTTT. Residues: CASSVAGGHFSFTEAFF.

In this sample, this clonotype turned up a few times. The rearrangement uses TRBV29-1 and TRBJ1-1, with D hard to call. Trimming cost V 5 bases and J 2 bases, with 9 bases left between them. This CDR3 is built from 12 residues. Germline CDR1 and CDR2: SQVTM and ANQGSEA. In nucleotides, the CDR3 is TGCAGCGTTTCAAAAGTTAACACTGAAGCTTTCTTT. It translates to CSVSKVNTEAFF.